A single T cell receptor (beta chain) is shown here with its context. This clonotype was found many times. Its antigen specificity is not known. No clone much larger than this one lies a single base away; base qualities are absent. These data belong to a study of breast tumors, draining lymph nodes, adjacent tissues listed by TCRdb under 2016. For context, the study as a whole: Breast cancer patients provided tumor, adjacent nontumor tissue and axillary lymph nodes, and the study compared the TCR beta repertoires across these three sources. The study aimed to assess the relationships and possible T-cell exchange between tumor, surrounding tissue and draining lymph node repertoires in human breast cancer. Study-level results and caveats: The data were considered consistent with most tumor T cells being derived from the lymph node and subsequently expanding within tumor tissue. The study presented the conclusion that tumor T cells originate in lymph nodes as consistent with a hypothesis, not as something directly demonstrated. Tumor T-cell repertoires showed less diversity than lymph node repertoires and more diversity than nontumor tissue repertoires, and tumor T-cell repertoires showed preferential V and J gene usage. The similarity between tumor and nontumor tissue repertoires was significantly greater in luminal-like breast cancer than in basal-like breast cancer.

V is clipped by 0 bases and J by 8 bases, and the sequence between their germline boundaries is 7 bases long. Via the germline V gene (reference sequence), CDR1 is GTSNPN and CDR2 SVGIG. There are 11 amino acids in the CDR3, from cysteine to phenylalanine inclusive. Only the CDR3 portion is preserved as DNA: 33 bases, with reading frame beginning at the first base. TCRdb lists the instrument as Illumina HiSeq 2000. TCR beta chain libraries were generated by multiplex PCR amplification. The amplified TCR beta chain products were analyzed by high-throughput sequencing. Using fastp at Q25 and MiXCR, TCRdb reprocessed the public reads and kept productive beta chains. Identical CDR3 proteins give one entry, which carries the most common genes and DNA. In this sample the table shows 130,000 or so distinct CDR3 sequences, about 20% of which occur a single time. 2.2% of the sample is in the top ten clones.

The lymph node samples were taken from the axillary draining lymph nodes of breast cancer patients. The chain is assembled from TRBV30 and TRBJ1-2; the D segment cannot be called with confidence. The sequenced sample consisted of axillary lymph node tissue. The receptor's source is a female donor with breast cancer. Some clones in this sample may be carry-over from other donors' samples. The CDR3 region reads CAWSVLSGYTF. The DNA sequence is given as TGTGCCTGGAGTGTACTAAGCGGCTACACCTTC.